This T cell receptor beta chain was found in a study of cytomegalovirus exposure and HLA in healthy donors. Overall study findings and caveats: An ancestry cluster, one associated with Asian ancestry, reportedly showed fewer N-insertions than the approximately 650-donor mean in a later analysis. Investigators reported 150 to 200 TCR beta chains as tied to cytomegalovirus.

Per germline, CDR1 MNHNS and CDR2 SASEGT. V shed 2 bases and J 5 bases; nucleotides not matched to a gene: 6. The CDR3 is 15 amino acids. This clone was found a few times. The antigen is undetermined. Primers: 60 Vbeta forward and 13 Jbeta reverse. The table came from immunoSEQ multiplex PCR; TCRdb's copy has only in-frame clones and leaves some out. Of about 170,000 clones in the sample, around 84% were seen once. The specimen was PBMCs. This chain joins TRBV6-1 and TRBJ2-5; 9 bases map to TRBD1. This receptor was obtained from a boy between 2 and 15 years old in good health and CMV-seronegative. CDR3 protein: CASSENRGLGETQYF. The CDR3 DNA reads TGTGCCAGCAGTGAAAACAGGGGGCTGGGGGAGACCCAGTACTTC.